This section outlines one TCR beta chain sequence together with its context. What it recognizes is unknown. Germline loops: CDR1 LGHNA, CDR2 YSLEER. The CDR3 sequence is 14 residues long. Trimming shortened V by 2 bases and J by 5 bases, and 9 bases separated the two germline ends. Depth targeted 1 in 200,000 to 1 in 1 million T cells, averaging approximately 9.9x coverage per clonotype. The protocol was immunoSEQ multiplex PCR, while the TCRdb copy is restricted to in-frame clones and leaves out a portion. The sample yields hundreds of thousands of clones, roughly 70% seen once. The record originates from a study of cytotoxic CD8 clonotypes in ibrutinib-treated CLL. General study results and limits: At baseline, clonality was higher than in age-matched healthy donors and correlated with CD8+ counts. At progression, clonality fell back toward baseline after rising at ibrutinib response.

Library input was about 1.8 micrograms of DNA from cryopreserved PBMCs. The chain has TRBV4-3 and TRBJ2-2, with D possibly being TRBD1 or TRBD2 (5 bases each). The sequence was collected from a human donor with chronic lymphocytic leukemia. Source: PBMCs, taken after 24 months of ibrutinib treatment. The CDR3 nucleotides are TGCGCCAGCAGCCAATTAGAGGGGACCGGGGAGCTGTTTTTT. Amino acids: CASSQLEGTGELFF.